The 27 T cell receptor beta chains below were found in one sample sequenced in a study of blood T cell repertoires in COVID-19. TCRdb keeps only in-frame clones here, not all; method: immunoSEQ multiplex PCR. Of about 240,000 clones in the sample, around 90% were seen once. Material: peripheral blood. The receptors were gathered from a woman in her 70s with active or convalescent COVID-19.

The CDR3: CAISAGVEANEKLFF. CDR3 sequence (DNA): TGTGCCATCAGTGCCGGGGTAGAGGCAAATGAAAAACTGTTTTTT. The gene calls are TRBV10-3 and TRBJ1-4; D call uncertain. Trimming shortened V by 4 bases and J by 5 bases, and 14 bases separated the two germline ends. The CDR3 is 15 amino acids. Germline V gene lookup returns CDR1 ENHRY and CDR2 SYGVKD.

The chain uses TRBV9 and TRBJ2-7; maybe TRBD1 (6 bases). Germline values: CDR1 SGDLS, CDR2 YYNGEE. The CDR3 extends over 14 amino acids. The V end lost 2 bases, the J end lost 5 bases, and 14 bases lay between the germline ends. The CDR3 region is CASSVGAVFDEQYF. Written as DNA, the CDR3 is TGTGCCAGCAGCGTGGGGGCGGTTTTCGACGAGCAGTACTTC.

This chain links TRBV24-1 with TRBJ1-2; D is perhaps TRBD1 (5 bases). Germline V gives CDR1 KGHDR, CDR2 SFDVKD. V dropped 2 bases and J dropped 8 bases, with 11 bases sitting between them. The CDR3 extends over 13 amino acids. The CDR3 nucleotides are TGTGCCACCAGTGATTCCGACAGAAGAGGCTACACCTTC. This translates into CATSDSDRRGYTF.

This clone is a singleton in its sample. The V gene is TRBV24-1, the J gene TRBJ1-2, with D possibly TRBD1 on 6 matching bases. V lost 4 bases and J 6 bases, leaving 14 bases between the germline ends. Per the germline V gene, CDR1 is KGHDR and CDR2 is SFDVKD. There are 14 residues in the CDR3. CDR3 in DNA: TGTGCCACCAGTGACCAGGGGCGATTTAATGGCTACACCTTC. Its translation is CATSDQGRFNGYTF.

The chain joins TRBV6-5 to TRBJ2-1, with TRBD1 identical over 9 bases. The trim removed 6 bases at V and 9 bases at J, leaving 6 bases unmatched. From germline, CDR1 is MNHEY and CDR2 SVGAGI. The CDR3 is 13 residues long. The CDR3 DNA reads TGTGCCAGCAGGCAACAGGGGGCAGGTGAGCAGTTCTTC. Translating gives CASRQQGAGEQFF.

The chain links TRBV5-6 to TRBJ1-2; D unresolved. CDR3 size: 12 residues. CDR1 and CDR2 (germline): SGHDT, YYEEEE. V shed 5 bases and J shed 1 base, with 6 bases lying between them. The CDR3 region is CASRHNNYGYTF. The CDR3 nucleotides read TGTGCCAGCAGACACAATAACTATGGCTACACCTTC.

The rearrangement joins TRBV2 to TRBJ1-3; D ambiguous. The CDR3 length is 12 residues. Germline V CDR1 and CDR2: SNHLY, FYNNEI. V was cut by 4 bases and J by 7 bases, with 8 bases left in between. CDR3 coding DNA: TGTGCCAGCAGTGGAGCCGGGAACACCATATATTTT. Protein product: CASSGAGNTIYF.

The chain recombines TRBV12-3 or TRBV12-4 with TRBJ1-1; maybe TRBD1 (5 bases). This CDR3 has 13 residues. The germline V and J ends were trimmed by 2 bases and 6 bases, with 10 bases remaining between them. CDR3 DNA: TGTGCCAGCAGTTTAACCCGACAGTCTGAAGCTTTCTTT. It yields the protein CASSLTRQSEAFF.

The rearrangement joins TRBV7-2 to TRBJ1-6; 7 nucleotides line up with TRBD1. CDR3 length equals 15 residues. The germline V gene encodes CDR1 SGHTA and CDR2 FQGNSA. Trimming removed 2 bases from V and 7 bases from J; junction bases left unmatched: 5. The CDR3 nucleotides are TGTGCCAGCAGCTTATCCACAGGGGCAAATTCACCCCTCCACTTT. This translates into CASSLSTGANSPLHF. The complete variable domain, with remaining parts taken from reference TRBV7-2 and TRBJ1-6, reads GAGVSQSPSNKVTEKGKDVELRCDPISGHTALYWYRQSLGQGLEFLIYFQGNSAPDKSGLPSDRFSAERTGGSVSTLTIQRTQQEDSAVYLCASSLSTGANSPLHFGNGTRLTVT.

This chain uses TRBV5-5 with TRBJ2-1, with TRBD1 identical over 7 bases. The V segment lost 4 bases and the J segment 4 bases; nucleotides outside the gene matches: 8. The CDR3 spans 15 residues. CDR1 is SGHKS and CDR2 is YYEKEE in the germline V gene (reference sequence). CDR3 sequence reads: CASSPTGVGYNEQFF. CDR3 in DNA: TGTGCCAGCAGCCCCACAGGGGTAGGGTACAATGAGCAGTTCTTC.

This chain joins TRBV5-1 and TRBJ2-6, with 9 bases identical to TRBD1. The V and J ends lost 4 bases and 0 bases, in that order; junction bases with no gene match: 11. There are 19 residues in the CDR3. Germline loops: CDR1 SGHRS, CDR2 YFSETQ. Written as DNA, the CDR3 is TGCGCCAGCAGCACTACCGGGACAGGGTACCTCTCTGGGGCCAACGTCCTGACTTTC. It encodes CASSTTGTGYLSGANVLTF.

As to this clone: The junction does not match germline at one end; this may be a read error. The chain combines TRBV11-2 with TRBJ2-1; 7 nucleotides align to TRBD1. Germline V gene sequence: CDR1 SGHAT, CDR2 FQNNGV. The CDR3 loop spans 12 amino acids. Here the CDR3 DNA reads TGTGCCAGCAGCCCCTCAGGGGGTAGTCTAGTCTTC. Protein sequence: CASSPSGGSLVF. Supplemented by reference TRBV11-2 and TRBJ2-1, the full variable domain reads EAGVAQSPRYKIIEKRQSVAFWCNPISGHATLYWYQQILGQGPKLLIQFQNNGVVDDSQLPKDRFSAERLKGVDSTLKIQPAKLEDSAVYLCASSPSGGSLVFGPGTRLTVL.

J is TRBJ1-1 and V is TRBV29-1; D is perhaps TRBD1 (5 bases). The CDR3 sequence is 13 residues long. Trimming took off 4 bases at V and 1 base at J, with 10 bases between the two ends. Germline lookup yields CDR1 SQVTM and CDR2 ANQGSEA. CDR3: CSVATTGNTEAFF. The CDR3 nucleotides are TGCAGCGTTGCAACCACAGGGAACACTGAAGCTTTCTTT.

This sequence joins TRBV18 and TRBJ2-1, with TRBD1 matching 8 bases. Trimming removed 1 base from V and 2 bases from J; junction bases left unmatched: 4. This CDR3 spans 16 amino acids. The germline V gene encodes CDR1 KGHSH and CDR2 LQKENI. The CDR3 bases are TGTGCCAGCTCACCACGACAGGGGTGGACCTACAATGAGCAGTTCTTC. It translates to CASSPRQGWTYNEQFF.

The chain links TRBV19 to TRBJ1-5; D is possibly TRBD1 (5 bases). Germline loops: CDR1 LNHDA, CDR2 SQIVND (reference sequence). V was trimmed by 11 bases and J by 3 bases, leaving 14 bases between them. The CDR3 has 13 amino acids. The CDR3 DNA reads TGTGCCGTGGGGCCAGGGTACAATCAGCCCCAGCATTTT. The encoded protein is CAVGPGYNQPQHF.

The chain joins TRBV5-1 to TRBJ1-1, with D perhaps TRBD1 (5 bases). CDR1 and CDR2 (germline): SGHRS, YFSETQ. V was pared by 6 bases and J by 3 bases, with 24 bases between. CDR3 length: 17 amino acids. CDR3 residues: CASTLSLGVGLHTEAFF. In DNA form, the CDR3 reads TGCGCCAGCACGCTAAGTCTAGGGGTTGGGCTCCACACTGAAGCTTTCTTT.

The V call is TRBV7-8, the J call TRBJ1-6, with D possibly matching TRBD1 (5 bases). The germline gives CDR1 SGHVS, CDR2 FQNEAQ. This CDR3 comprises 15 residues. V lost 6 bases and J 7 bases, leaving 16 bases between the germline ends. The CDR3 here is CASSMTVPRNSPLHF. In DNA form, the CDR3 reads TGTGCCAGCAGTATGACAGTCCCCAGGAATTCACCCCTCCACTTT.

The chain is built from TRBV5-4 and TRBJ1-2; D gene uncertain. V gave up 6 bases and J gave up 1 base, with 10 bases separating them. Germline CDR1 reads SGHNT; CDR2 reads YYREEE (reference sequence). The CDR3 extends over 13 amino acids. The CDR3 bases are TGTGCCAGCAACGGAGGTTTTAACTATGGCTACACCTTC. It encodes CASNGGFNYGYTF.

The chain links TRBV4-1 to TRBJ1-3; no clear D. The CDR3 sequence is 18 residues long. Germline CDR1 MGHRA, CDR2 YSYEKL. Between the trimmed V and J ends, which lost 1 base and 0 bases, there was a span of 16 bases. CDR3 region: CASSQATSFQLSGNTIYF. CDR3 sequence (DNA): TGCGCCAGCAGCCAAGCGACTTCATTCCAACTCTCTGGAAACACCATATATTTT.

The rearrangement links TRBV6-5 to TRBJ2-7; 8 bases align to TRBD1. Germline CDR1 is MNHEY and CDR2 is SVGAGI. V trimming: 0 bases; J trimming: 2 bases; junction bases outside the gene matches: 0. The CDR3 spans 14 residues. CDR3 loop: CASSYSTGAYEQYF. The CDR3 DNA sequence: TGTGCCAGCAGTTACTCGACAGGGGCCTACGAGCAGTACTTC.

V gene TRBV7-2 combines with J gene TRBJ1-6; 9 nucleotides match TRBD1. The germline V gene has CDR1 SGHTA and CDR2 FQGNSA. The V gene end was trimmed by 2 bases and the J gene end by 9 bases; junction bases not matched to a gene: 5. The CDR3 covers 15 residues. CDR3 sequence: CASSLKTGGGSPLHF. For the CDR3, the DNA is TGTGCCAGCAGCTTAAAGACAGGGGGGGGTTCACCCCTCCACTTT.

The chain is built from TRBV5-1 and TRBJ1-1, with D perhaps TRBD1 (6 bases). The CDR3 has 16 amino acids. Trimming stripped 3 bases from V and 0 bases from J, with 15 bases between. Germline CDR1 SGHRS, CDR2 YFSETQ. The DNA of the CDR3 is TGCGCCAGCAGCTCTAACATACAGGGCCTGAACACTGAAGCTTTCTTT. This gives the protein CASSSNIQGLNTEAFF.

This clone was picked up one time. The rearrangement joins TRBV6-5 to TRBJ2-7; the D is unclear. The V end was cut by 6 bases, the J end by 2 bases, with 17 bases between. Germline V gene lookup returns CDR1 MNHEY and CDR2 SVGAGI. The CDR3 is 15 residues long. CDR3 sequence reads: CASSASPSPPYEQYF. The CDR3, as DNA: TGTGCCAGCAGCGCTAGTCCCTCGCCCCCCTACGAGCAGTACTTC.

The V gene is TRBV7-9, the J gene TRBJ1-2, with a possible D match to TRBD1 (5 bases). Trimming pared 4 bases from V and 7 bases from J, leaving 19 bases between. Germline assignment: CDR1 SEHNR and CDR2 FQNEAQ (reference sequence). This CDR3 is built from 15 residues. DNA of the CDR3: TGTGCCAGCAGCTCCATGGGGGGACGGGCCGGTGGCTACACCTTC. It is translated as CASSSMGGRAGGYTF.

This CDR3 reads CATRDRRMETQYF. The DNA for the CDR3 is TGTGCCACACGGGACAGGAGGATGGAGACCCAGTACTTC. The chain links TRBV7-9 to TRBJ2-5; 8 bases align to TRBD1. This CDR3 is 13 amino acids long. The V gene's germline CDR1 is SEHNR and CDR2 FQNEAQ (reference sequence). With 10 bases clipped from V and 5 bases from J, the junction kept 9 bases outside the gene matches.

The genes are TRBV7-2 and TRBJ2-7, with a weak D call TRBD1 (5 bases). Trimming took 2 bases from V and 2 from J, leaving 7 bases between them. The germline CDR1 and CDR2 sequences are SGHTA and FQGNSA. The length of the CDR3 is 13 residues. CDR3 nucleotides: TGTGCCAGCAGCTTAACAGGAACCTACGAGCAGTACTTC. Translated, it gives CASSLTGTYEQYF.

CDR3 sequence reads: CASSRDRGYEQYF. The CDR3 bases are TGTGCCAGCAGCCGGGACAGGGGTTACGAGCAGTACTTC. The V and J genes are TRBV7-3 and TRBJ2-7; 10 bases are a match to TRBD1. The CDR3 is made up of 13 amino acids. V gave up 5 bases and J gave up 4 bases; unmatched junction bases: 2. Germline values: CDR1 SGHTA, CDR2 FQGTGA.